This TCR beta chain was obtained from a study of blood T cells in healthy people across ages. Study-wide results and limits: Naive T cell percentage showed a strong correlation with the diversity of TCR beta. Those diversity estimates obtained from one million T cells were thought to be underestimates. Shifts in expanded clonotypes may have been confounded by donor CMV status, which was unknown.

Through a sample-barcoded 5' primer and a J-beta primer mix, a second PCR was run for roughly 6 to 12 cycles. TCRdb ran MiXCR on the 5' RACE reads and lists one entry per CDR3 protein. Of about 1 million distinct CDR3 sequences in the sample, 40% to 45% were seen once. Around 9.4 milliliters was the volume of peripheral blood drawn from each donor. Germline CDR1 is LNHNV and CDR2 is YYDKDF (reference sequence). Trimming left V 0 bases short and J 4 bases short, with 12 bases between. This CDR3 comprises 16 residues. In the case of this clonotype: The antigen remains unidentified.

Sample: blood. The J gene is TRBJ1-4, the V gene TRBV15; tentatively, D is TRBD1 (5 bases). This sequence was found in a woman aged 55-69 years in good health. In nucleotides, the CDR3 is TGTGCCACCAGCAGAGATATGGGGCATAGTAATGAAAAACTGTTTTTT. It encodes CATSRDMGHSNEKLFF.